This passage covers 17 T cell receptor beta chains from one sample sequenced in a study of T cell responses to AZD1222 COVID-19 vaccine. Profiling relied on immunoSEQ multiplex PCR, and the TCRdb table lists in-frame clones only, not all of them. The sample lists approximately 140,000 clones, more than 85% occurring once. The sequencing used peripheral blood, collected 28 days after the second AZD1222 dose. The receptors shown here come from an adult who received the AZD1222 COVID-19 vaccine.

This clone was counted once. V is TRBV28 and J is TRBJ2-1, with TRBD2 identical over 11 bases. Unmatched junction bases numbered 3, after V lost 2 bases and J lost 6 bases. The CDR3 loop spans 15 amino acids. Germline V gene sequence: CDR1 MDHEN, CDR2 SYDVKM. In DNA form, the CDR3 reads TGTGCCAGCAGTTTAGGTCTAGCGGGGGGCAATGAGCAGTTCTTC. Protein sequence: CASSLGLAGGNEQFF.

The chain couples TRBV20-1 to TRBJ2-7; 12 bases match TRBD1. The ends lost 6 bases at V and 4 bases at J; junction bases unmatched: 10. This CDR3 is 15 amino acids long. Germline loops: CDR1 DFQATT, CDR2 SNEGSKA (reference sequence). The DNA for the CDR3 is TGCAGTGCGAGTTTCCCGGGACAGGGGGCATACGAGCAGTACTTC. The encoded protein is CSASFPGQGAYEQYF.

V and J are TRBV28 and TRBJ2-7, with 8 bases that match TRBD1. CDR3 length: 14 amino acids. The trim removed 3 bases at V and 5 bases at J, leaving 6 bases unmatched. The germline CDR1 and CDR2 sequences are MDHEN and SYDVKM. The CDR3 DNA follows: TGTGCCAGCAGTTTTCCAGGGGGCGTGAACGAGCAGTACTTC. Its translation is CASSFPGGVNEQYF.

The chain has TRBV5-4 and TRBJ2-3, with 8 bases lining up with TRBD2. V lost 1 base, J lost 3 bases, and 1 base stayed unmatched. The germline V gene has CDR1 SGHNT and CDR2 YYREEE (reference sequence). The CDR3 spans 14 residues. The CDR3 DNA reads as TGTGCCAGCAGCTTGAGCGGGAGTACAGATACGCAGTATTTT. It specifies CASSLSGSTDTQYF. Combining the CDR3 with reference TRBV5-4 and TRBJ2-3 gives the whole variable domain ETGVTQSPTHLIKTRGQQVTLRCSSQSGHNTVSWYQQALGQGPQFIFQYYREEENGRGNFPPRFSGLQFPNYSSELNVNALELDDSALYLCASSLSGSTDTQYFGPGTRLTVL.

This sequence joins TRBV4-3 and TRBJ2-2; 10 nucleotides align to TRBD2. The CDR3 extends over 16 amino acids. CDR1 LGHNA and CDR2 YSLEER come from the germline V gene. The ends lost 1 base at V and 7 bases at J; junction bases unmatched: 6. The DNA for the CDR3 is TGCGCCAGCAGCCAAGGATCTAGCGGGAGTTACGGGGAGCTGTTTTTT. It codes for CASSQGSSGSYGELFF.

This chain connects TRBV3-1 (or the pseudogene TRBV3-2) to TRBJ1-2; TRBD1 agrees at 8 bases. In germline, CDR1 is LGHDT, CDR2 YNNKEL (reference sequence). Germline trimming cut 2 bases from V and 6 bases from J; bases unmatched to any gene: 2. This CDR3 comprises 13 residues. CDR3 protein: CASSQLTGDGYTF. The CDR3 DNA reads TGTGCCAGCAGCCAACTGACAGGGGATGGCTACACCTTC.

The chain carries TRBV9 and TRBJ1-1; tentative D call: TRBD1 (6 bases). The germline V gene has CDR1 SGDLS and CDR2 YYNGEE. CDR3 size: 15 residues. Trimming took 2 bases from V and 4 from J, leaving 15 bases between them. CDR3 protein: CASSVDRLGGTEAFF. CDR3 nucleotide sequence: TGTGCCAGCAGCGTCGACAGGTTAGGTGGCACTGAAGCTTTCTTT.

This clone was recorded only once. The genes are TRBV10-2 and TRBJ1-2, with D tentatively TRBD1 (5 bases). V lost 0 bases and J lost 7, with 12 bases in between. Germline V gene data show CDR1 as WSHSY and CDR2 as SAAADI. This CDR3 contains 14 residues. CDR3 sequence: CASSESKIRGGYTF. The CDR3 DNA sequence: TGCGCCAGCAGTGAGTCGAAGATAAGGGGTGGCTACACCTTC.

This chain connects TRBV7-9 to TRBJ1-5; TRBD1 might be the D (5 bases). CDR1 SEHNR and CDR2 FQNEAQ come from the germline V gene (reference sequence). The CDR3 loop spans 16 amino acids. The V end was cut by 4 bases, the J end by 0 bases, with 13 bases between. In DNA, the CDR3 is TGTGCCAGCAGCTCTCACCGGGACCCTAGCAATCAGCCCCAGCATTTT. This codes for CASSSHRDPSNQPQHF.

This clone was detected once. The CDR3 sequence is CASSVEGYGNQPQHF. The CDR3, as DNA: TGTGCCAGCAGTGTGGAGGGTTACGGTAATCAGCCCCAGCATTTT. This chain uses TRBV2 with TRBJ1-5; D is undetermined. The germline V gene has CDR1 SNHLY and CDR2 FYNNEI. Trimming removed 4 bases from V and 4 bases from J, with 14 bases in between. The CDR3 length is 15 residues.

V gene TRBV5-5 combines with J gene TRBJ2-3; 11 bases match TRBD2. The trim removed 0 bases at V and 1 base at J, leaving 7 bases unmatched. In germline, CDR1 is SGHKS, CDR2 YYEKEE (reference sequence). The CDR3 totals 18 residues. This CDR3 reads CASSLGLAGGSGTDTQYF. The CDR3 bases are TGTGCCAGCAGCTTGGGTCTAGCGGGGGGTTCTGGCACAGATACGCAGTATTTT.

The chain couples TRBV28 to TRBJ1-5; D is possibly TRBD1 (6 bases). Trimming left V 7 bases short and J 0 bases short, with 10 bases between. The CDR3 covers 14 residues. The germline V gene encodes CDR1 MDHEN and CDR2 SYDVKM. CDR3 nucleotide sequence: TGTGCCAGCAAAGGCAGGGGTAGCAATCAGCCCCAGCATTTT. Translating it yields CASKGRGSNQPQHF.

The CDR3 region is CATSRDDSTDTQYF. The CDR3 nucleotides are TGTGCCACCAGTAGGGATGATAGCACAGATACGCAGTATTTT. The V and J genes are TRBV24-1 and TRBJ2-3; no firm D call. The length of the CDR3 is 14 residues. Trimming pared 6 bases from V and 0 bases from J, leaving 9 bases between. CDR1 KGHDR and CDR2 SFDVKD come from the germline V gene.

This chain joins TRBV20-1 and TRBJ2-7; D not certain. The CDR3 is 16 amino acids. In germline, CDR1 is DFQATT, CDR2 SNEGSKA (reference sequence). Trimming pared 3 bases from V and 0 bases from J, leaving 18 bases between. CDR3 residues: CSASRVLGWSSYEQYF. The CDR3 coding sequence is TGCAGTGCTAGTAGGGTGTTGGGCTGGAGCTCCTACGAGCAGTACTTC.

Of note for this clone: The sample carries other DNA sequences with the same CDR3. The CDR3 nucleotides read TGTGCCAGCAGCCTTGCGGCGGGGGGCTCCTACGAGCAGTACTTC. Protein: CASSLAAGGSYEQYF. This chain connects TRBV14 to TRBJ2-7, with TRBD2 identical over 8 bases. Germline CDR1 is SGHDN and CDR2 is FVKESK. There are 15 residues in the CDR3. Trimming removed 4 bases from V and 0 bases from J; junction bases left unmatched: 5.

The chain employs TRBV19 and TRBJ1-6, with D tentatively TRBD1 (6 bases). Germline CDR1 is LNHDA and CDR2 is SQIVND (reference sequence). The CDR3 spans 14 residues. The V end was cut by 6 bases, the J end by 7 bases, with 13 bases between. The CDR3, as DNA: TGTGCCAGTAGGACGAGGGGGGGGAATTCACCCCTCCACTTT. Its translation is CASRTRGGNSPLHF.

This clone was recorded once. The chain employs TRBV5-1 and TRBJ2-3, with 8 bases lining up with TRBD2. Germline-derived CDR1 and CDR2 are SGHRS and YFSETQ. With 3 bases clipped from V and 1 base from J, the junction kept 7 bases outside the gene matches. The CDR3 length is 16 residues. The CDR3 DNA sequence: TGCGCCAGCAGCTCCGTTACTAGCGGACGCACAGATACGCAGTATTTT. This translates into CASSSVTSGRTDTQYF.